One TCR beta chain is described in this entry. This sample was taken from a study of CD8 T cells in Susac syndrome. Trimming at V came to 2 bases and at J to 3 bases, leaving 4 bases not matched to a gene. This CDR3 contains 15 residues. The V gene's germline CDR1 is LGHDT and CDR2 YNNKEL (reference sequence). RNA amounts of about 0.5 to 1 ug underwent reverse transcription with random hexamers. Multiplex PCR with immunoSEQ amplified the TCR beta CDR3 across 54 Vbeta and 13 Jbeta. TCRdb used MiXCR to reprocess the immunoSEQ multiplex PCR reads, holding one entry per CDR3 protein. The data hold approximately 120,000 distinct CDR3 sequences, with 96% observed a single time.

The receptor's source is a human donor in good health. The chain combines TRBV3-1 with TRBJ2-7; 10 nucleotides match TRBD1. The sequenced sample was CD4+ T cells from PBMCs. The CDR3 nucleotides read TGTGCCAGCAGCCAACCTGGGACAGGGGTCTACGAGCAGTACTTC. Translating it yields CASSQPGTGVYEQYF.